This T cell receptor beta chain was sequenced in a study of blood T cell repertoires in COVID-19. Whole-study context: COVID-19 samples collected from the United States, Italy and Spain covered acute and convalescent phases. Sources were T cells, B-cell-depleted T cells, or PBMCs; the material itself was cDNA or gDNA.

Germline V gene lookup returns CDR1 MNHEY and CDR2 SVGEGT. Unmatched junction bases numbered 10, after V lost 6 bases and J lost 6 bases. This CDR3 contains 15 residues. How the authors handled the data: Amplification of reference gene primers provided the estimated nucleated cell counts. Libraries were prepared by immunoSEQ multiplex PCR; TCRdb keeps only in-frame clonotypes and omits some of them. The DNA was the basis for D and trimming; V, J and clone size are from that table. The data show approximately 210,000 clones, less than 90% seen once. This rearrangement joins TRBV6-2 or TRBV6-3 to TRBJ2-5; 10 nucleotides agree with TRBD2. Input material: peripheral blood. The sequence came from a man aged 40-49 years with active or convalescent COVID-19. The CDR3 region is CASSPRGTSEQTQYF. The CDR3 DNA reads TGTGCCAGCAGCCCCAGGGGGACTAGCGAACAGACCCAGTACTTC.